This entry lists 9 T cell receptor beta chains sequenced from one sample in a study of spatial heterogeneity in lung cancer. Regarding time point: sample taken at primary tumor resection. Without sorting, whole RNA was sequenced from tumor, nontumor lung or frozen PBMC. TCRdb re-derived calls from the 5' RACE reads in MiXCR, one entry per CDR3 protein. The table lists around 2,900 distinct CDR3 sequences, approximately 15% of them singletons. Sequenced here: PBMCs, sampled at surgery. These receptors were collected from a female donor with early-stage non-small cell lung cancer.

This clonotype was observed at least ten times. The rearrangement joins TRBV6-1 to TRBJ2-3; D gene ambiguous. The CDR3 loop spans 15 amino acids. Germline CDR1 is MNHNS and CDR2 is SASEGT. Trimming cost V 1 base and J 0 bases, with 8 bases left between them. CDR3 loop: CASSEGGSSTDTQYF. In nucleotides, the CDR3 is TGTGCCAGCAGTGAAGGCGGTTCTAGCACAGATACGCAGTATTTT.

This clonotype was seen repeatedly, ten times or more. This chain uses TRBV6-5 with TRBJ2-6; D may be TRBD1 or TRBD2 (5 bases each). Germline V CDR1 and CDR2: MNHEY, SVGAGI. The V end was cut by 6 bases, the J end by 0 bases, with 15 bases between. The length of the CDR3 is 17 residues. CDR3 residues: CASSPWDRSSGANVLTF. The CDR3, as DNA: TGTGCCAGCAGCCCATGGGACCGTAGCTCTGGGGCCAACGTCCTGACTTTC.

This clonotype was counted between two and nine times. The chain has TRBV19 and TRBJ2-1; 13 positions match TRBD2. V lost 6 bases, J lost 6 bases, and 8 bases stayed unmatched. The CDR3 is made up of 16 amino acids. Looked up from germline, CDR1 is LNHDA and CDR2 is SQIVND (reference sequence). CDR3 sequence reads: CASSRSLAGGPNEQFF. CDR3 DNA: TGTGCCAGTAGCCGGTCACTAGCGGGAGGGCCCAATGAGCAGTTCTTC.

CDR3 nucleotide sequence: TGTGCCAGCAGTTCGGGAGTCGCCTACAATGAGCAGTTCTTC. Amino acids: CASSSGVAYNEQFF. This chain links TRBV27 with TRBJ2-1, with TRBD2 as a possible D gene (6 bases). Trimming took 4 bases from V and 2 from J, leaving 9 bases between them. The CDR3 spans 14 residues. Germline-derived CDR1 and CDR2 are MNHEY and SMNVEV (reference sequence).

This clonotype occurred many times. The chain joins TRBV20-1 to TRBJ2-1; 11 positions match TRBD2. The trim removed 4 bases at V and 0 bases at J, leaving 5 bases unmatched. Germline-derived CDR1 and CDR2 are DFQATT and SNEGSKA (reference sequence). The CDR3 is 16 residues long. The CDR3 loop is CSATLLAGGSYNEQFF. The CDR3 DNA reads TGCAGTGCTACTCTCCTAGCGGGAGGCTCCTACAATGAGCAGTTCTTC.

This clonotype was seen many times. This chain uses TRBV20-1 with TRBJ2-1; 8 bases line up with TRBD1. The CDR3 length is 14 residues. V lost 3 bases to trimming and J lost 9 bases; unmatched junction nucleotides: 10. Germline lookup yields CDR1 DFQATT and CDR2 SNEGSKA (reference sequence). CDR3: CSARQSSGGGEQFF. The CDR3 bases are TGCAGTGCTAGGCAAAGTTCAGGGGGCGGTGAGCAGTTCTTC.

This clonotype was recorded many times. V gene TRBV3-1 combines with J gene TRBJ2-3, with 14 bases fitting TRBD2. The CDR3 spans 16 residues. With 3 bases clipped from V and 5 bases from J, the junction kept 4 bases outside the gene matches. Germline V CDR1 and CDR2: LGHDT, YNNKEL (reference sequence). The CDR3 DNA reads as TGTGCCAGCAGCCACTTAGGGACTAGCGGGAGAGATACGCAGTATTTT. This codes for CASSHLGTSGRDTQYF.

In this sample, this clonotype is medium-sized (0.01 to 0.1%). CDR3: CSATRQGGEQYF. As DNA, the CDR3 is TGCAGTGCCACTCGACAGGGAGGCGAGCAGTACTTC. V gene TRBV20-1 combines with J gene TRBJ2-7; maybe TRBD1 (7 bases). Trimming removed 6 bases at V and 6 bases at J, with 15 bases between. Germline V CDR1 and CDR2: DFQATT, SNEGSKA (reference sequence). This CDR3 is 12 amino acids long.

The sample holds many counts of this clonotype. The chain links TRBV29-1 to TRBJ2-3; a weak D match, TRBD1 (7 bases). Germline lookup yields CDR1 SQVTM and CDR2 ANQGSEA. V lost 8 bases to trimming and J lost 8 bases, with 26 bases between them. The CDR3 consists of 15 residues. DNA for the CDR3: TGCAGCACCGCAGGGGGGCCCTTTGTGGCGTCTACGCAGTATTTT. As protein: CSTAGGPFVASTQYF.